A selection of T cell receptor beta chains follows, all from one sample in a study of T-cell memory formation after mild COVID-19. TCRdb reprocessed the 5' RACE reads with MiXCR, giving one entry per CDR3 protein. The sample carries roughly 130,000 distinct CDR3 sequences, around 15% recorded once. The specimen sequenced was PBMCs or a T cell subset sorted from them (not recorded which). These receptor sequences come from a man aged 18 to 29 who had mild COVID-19 (a few samples of this study predate the infection). Cell type and time point are not known. Both conserved end residues are part of each CDR3. The order of the fields is clone size, J gene, D gene, V gene, CDR3 DNA, CDR3 protein. The D gene is left open where the match is weak. Part of the rows lack a size; the others show once, few, many or a class for expanded clones.

- TRBJ1-1 TRBD1 TRBV10-3 TGTGCCATCAGTGATAAACAGGGGGGCTACACTGAAGCTTTCTTT CAISDKQGGYTEAFF
- TRBJ2-1 TRBD2 TRBV5-1 TGCGCCAGCAGCTTGGCCACCGGGGGGACCAATGAGCAGTTCTTC CASSLATGGTNEQFF
few TRBJ2-1 - TRBV24-1 TGTGCCCCTTTTAGAAGGCGGAATGAGCAGTTCTTC CAPFRRRNEQFF
once TRBJ1-2 - TRBV5-1 TGCGCCAGCAGCTTGGGTGGGGGCATTTATGGCTACACCTTC CASSLGGGIYGYTF
many TRBJ2-3 - TRBV12-3/TRBV12-4 TGTGCCAGCAGTCTATTGAGAAGAGATACGCAGTATTTT CASSLLRRDTQYF
few TRBJ2-5 TRBD2 TRBV4-1 TGCGCCAGCAGCCGCGGGGGGGCCGAGACCCAGTACTTC CASSRGGAETQYF
few TRBJ2-3 TRBD2 TRBV7-3 TGTGCCAGCAGTCCGACTAGCGGGTACACAGATACGCAGTATTTT CASSPTSGYTDTQYF
few TRBJ2-2 TRBD2 TRBV6-2/TRBV6-3 TGTGCCAGCAGTCCCCACTCGACTAGCGGGGGGAACACCGGGGAGCTGTTTTTT CASSPHSTSGGNTGELFF
- TRBJ1-1 - TRBV18 TGTGCCAGCTCACCACCGGGGTTTATGAACACTGAAGCTTTCTTT CASSPPGFMNTEAFF
many TRBJ2-7 TRBD1 TRBV5-1 TGCGCCAGCAGCTTCGAACAGGGGGCAGTTATCTACGAGCAGTACTTC CASSFEQGAVIYEQYF
few TRBJ2-2 - TRBV9 TGTGCCAGCAGCGTAGCCGGCAGTATCACCGGGGAGCTGTTTTTT CASSVAGSITGELFF
- TRBJ2-3 TRBD2 TRBV29-1 TGCAGCTCTAGCGGGGGCGATACGCAGTATTTT CSSSGGDTQYF
few TRBJ1-5 - TRBV11-2 TGTGCCAGCAGCTTCTGTGGGGGGATGGGCAATCAGCCCCAGCATTTT CASSFCGGMGNQPQHF
- TRBJ2-7 - TRBV29-1 TGCAGCGCTTGGAGGGGCTACGAGCAGTACTTC CSAWRGYEQYF
- TRBJ2-2 - TRBV4-3 TGCGCCAGCAGCCAAGAGGTTATCGGGGCGGGGGCGTACACCGGGGAGCTGTTTTTT CASSQEVIGAGAYTGELFF
few TRBJ1-4 TRBD1 TRBV12-3/TRBV12-4 TGTGCCAGCAGTCTGACAGGGATTAATGAAAAACTGTTTTTT CASSLTGINEKLFF
few TRBJ1-2 TRBD1 TRBV2 TGTGCCAGCAGTCCGGACAGGGCGGGAGACTATGGCTACACCTTC CASSPDRAGDYGYTF
few TRBJ2-1 TRBD2 TRBV5-5 TGTGCCAGCAGCTTCCAGCGGGGAACGATGTCCTACAATGAGCAGTTCTTC CASSFQRGTMSYNEQFF